These 11 T cell receptor beta chains share one sample of origin, sequenced in a study of blood T cells in healthy people across ages. For the second PCR, which ran for 7 to 11 cycles, a sample-barcoded 5' primer and a J-beta primer mix were used. TCRdb reprocessed the 5' RACE reads via MiXCR and lists one record per CDR3 protein. The top ten clones hold 3% to 4.5% of a sample with roughly 680,000 distinct CDR3 sequences, more than 20% of them seen once. What was sequenced was blood. Receptors were obtained from a man aged 65-85 years in good health.

This clonotype was seen a handful of times. The chain has TRBV27 and TRBJ2-1, with TRBD2 matching 7 bases. The CDR3 runs to 11 residues. Germline trimming cut 3 bases from V and 15 bases from J; bases unmatched to any gene: 5. Germline lookup yields CDR1 MNHEY and CDR2 SMNVEV (reference sequence). This CDR3 is CASSLLGLTFF. CDR3 in DNA: TGTGCCAGCAGTTTGCTGGGACTAACGTTCTTC.

This clonotype appeared a few times. The chain has TRBV4-3 and TRBJ1-4; 7 bases match TRBD1. V dropped 0 bases and J dropped 4; count of bases not matched to a gene: 8. Germline V gene sequence: CDR1 LGHNA, CDR2 YSLEER. The CDR3 sequence is 17 residues long. CDR3 residues: CASSQDQGGELNEKLFF. CDR3 coding DNA: TGCGCCAGCAGCCAAGATCAGGGGGGCGAACTTAATGAAAAACTGTTTTTT.

The chain joins TRBV12-3 or TRBV12-4 to TRBJ1-1; D remains ambiguous. This CDR3 has 14 residues. The V end was cut by 6 bases, the J end by 6 bases, with 17 bases between. CDR3 DNA: TGTGCCAGCAGGGCGTCTTTGGTAGATCCTGAAGCTTTCTTT. Its protein product is CASRASLVDPEAFF.

This clonotype was seen more than once but under ten times. V gene TRBV7-8 combines with J gene TRBJ2-5; 10 nucleotides line up with TRBD2. Gene TRBJ2-7 matches the end of the DNA better, so the J call may be wrong. CDR1 and CDR2 from the germline V gene are SGHVS and FQNEAQ. The CDR3 length is 14 residues. CDR3 in amino acids: CASSLGLAENEQYF. CDR3 nucleotide sequence: TGTGCCAGCAGCCTCGGACTAGCGGAGAACGAGCAGTACTTC.

This clonotype was recorded many times. The chain couples TRBV5-1 to TRBJ2-5; D is unresolved. This CDR3 region has 14 residues. V was cut by 4 bases and J by 3 bases, with 13 bases left in between. Germline CDR1 and CDR2: SGHRS and YFSETQ. The CDR3 DNA is TGCGCCAGCAGCCCCAGGACCTTCGAAGAGACCCAGTACTTC. Protein: CASSPRTFEETQYF.

This clonotype was found many times. The chain has TRBV4-1 and TRBJ2-1; TRBD1 aligns across 7 bases. V dropped 0 bases and J dropped 8; count of bases not matched to a gene: 7. The CDR3 consists of 15 residues. From germline, CDR1 is MGHRA and CDR2 YSYEKL. Here the CDR3 DNA reads TGCGCCAGCAGCCAAGACCCGACAGGGAAGGATGAGCAGTTCTTC. It yields the protein CASSQDPTGKDEQFF.

This clonotype has just a few counts. The rearrangement joins TRBV6-1 to TRBJ2-1; unclear D gene. V lost 4 bases and J 8 bases, leaving 21 bases between the germline ends. CDR3 size: 16 residues. The V gene's germline CDR1 is MNHNS and CDR2 SASEGT. CDR3 loop: CASSGGDRVFRDEQFF. CDR3 DNA: TGTGCCAGCAGTGGCGGAGACCGCGTATTTCGTGATGAGCAGTTCTTC.

V and J are TRBV28 and TRBJ2-1; 9 positions match TRBD2. CDR3 length: 18 amino acids. The V and J ends lost 4 bases and 1 base, in that order; junction bases with no gene match: 11. CDR1 is MDHEN, CDR2 SYDVKM, per germline. The CDR3 is CASSSPLAGRLSYNEQFF. In DNA form, the CDR3 reads TGTGCCAGCAGTTCTCCCCTAGCGGGACGGCTATCCTACAATGAGCAGTTCTTC.

In this sample, this clonotype turned up a few times. V gene TRBV7-2 combines with J gene TRBJ2-7, with D perhaps being TRBD1 or TRBD2 (5 bases each). This CDR3 comprises 14 residues. From germline, CDR1 is SGHTA and CDR2 FQGNSA. The ends were cut back, 1 base at V and 2 bases at J, with 9 bases in the middle. CDR3 coding DNA: TGTGCCAGCAGCTTAGGGGGGTTTACCTACGAGCAGTACTTC. Translation gives CASSLGGFTYEQYF.

The J gene is TRBJ1-1, the V gene TRBV29-1, with D possibly TRBD1 on 5 matching bases. Germline CDR1 and CDR2: SQVTM and ANQGSEA. The CDR3 consists of 12 residues. V lost 4 bases and J lost 9, with 15 bases in between. CDR3 sequence: CSVVGEKTQAFF. The CDR3 DNA follows: TGCAGCGTTGTAGGGGAGAAAACTCAAGCTTTCTTT. The full variable domain, completed using reference TRBV29-1 and TRBJ1-1, is SAVISQKPSRDICQRGTSLTIQCQVDSQVTMMFWYRQQPGQSLTLIATANQGSEATYESGFVIDKFPISRPNLTFSTLTVSNMSPEDSSIYLCSVVGEKTQAFFGQGTRLTVV.

This clonotype has a single count. The rearrangement uses TRBV3-1 and TRBJ2-7; tentative D call: TRBD2 (6 bases). V lost 4 bases to trimming and J lost 0 bases, with 10 bases between them. The CDR3 totals 14 residues. Germline V gene lookup returns CDR1 LGHDT and CDR2 YNNKEL (reference sequence). The CDR3 is CASSRHGSSYEQYF. The CDR3 DNA reads as TGTGCCAGCAGCCGGCACGGGAGCTCCTACGAGCAGTACTTC.